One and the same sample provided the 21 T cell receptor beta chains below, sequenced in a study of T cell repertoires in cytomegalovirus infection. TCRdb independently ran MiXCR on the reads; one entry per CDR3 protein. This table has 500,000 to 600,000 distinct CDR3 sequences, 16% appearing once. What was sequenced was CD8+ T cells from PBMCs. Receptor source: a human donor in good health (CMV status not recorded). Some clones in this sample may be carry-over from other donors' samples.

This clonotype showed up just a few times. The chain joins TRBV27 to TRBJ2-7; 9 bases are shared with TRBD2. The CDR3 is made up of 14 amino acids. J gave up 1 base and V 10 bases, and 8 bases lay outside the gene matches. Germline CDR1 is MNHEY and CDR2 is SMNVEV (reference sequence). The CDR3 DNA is TGTGCCACAGGCCACAGCGGGAGGTCCTACGAGCAGTACTTC. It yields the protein CATGHSGRSYEQYF.

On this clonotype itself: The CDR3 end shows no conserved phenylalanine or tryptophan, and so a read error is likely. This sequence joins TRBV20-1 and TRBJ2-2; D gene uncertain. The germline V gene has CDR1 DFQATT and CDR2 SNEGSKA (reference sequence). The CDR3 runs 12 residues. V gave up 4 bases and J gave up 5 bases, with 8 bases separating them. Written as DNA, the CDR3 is TGCAGTGCTAATCTCTTAACCGGGGAGCTGTTTGTT. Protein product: CSANLLTGELFV.

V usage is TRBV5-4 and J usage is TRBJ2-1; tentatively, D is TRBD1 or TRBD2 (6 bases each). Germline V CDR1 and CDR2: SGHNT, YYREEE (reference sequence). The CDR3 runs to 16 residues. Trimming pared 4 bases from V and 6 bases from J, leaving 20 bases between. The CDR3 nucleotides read TGTGCCAGCAGCACAGGGTCCGGGAGCTTTGGCAATGAGCAGTTCTTC. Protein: CASSTGSGSFGNEQFF.

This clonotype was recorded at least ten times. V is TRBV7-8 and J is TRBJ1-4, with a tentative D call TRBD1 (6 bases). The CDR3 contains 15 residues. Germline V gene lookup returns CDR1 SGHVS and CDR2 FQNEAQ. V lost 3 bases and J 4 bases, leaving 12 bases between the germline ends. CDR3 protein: CASSFPGTSNEKLFF. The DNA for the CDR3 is TGTGCCAGCAGCTTCCCCGGGACAAGTAATGAAAAACTGTTTTTT.

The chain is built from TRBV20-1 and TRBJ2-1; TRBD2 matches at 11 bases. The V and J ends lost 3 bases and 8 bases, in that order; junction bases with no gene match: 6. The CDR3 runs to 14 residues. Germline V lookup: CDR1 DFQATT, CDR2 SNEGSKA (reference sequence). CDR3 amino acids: CSARSSGGRYEQFF. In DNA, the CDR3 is TGCAGTGCTAGGTCTAGCGGGGGGCGGTATGAGCAGTTCTTC.

This chain's CDR3 is CASSSGTGRNQPQHF. The CDR3 region has the DNA TGCGCCAGCAGCTCGGGGACAGGGCGGAATCAGCCCCAGCATTTT. The chain links TRBV5-1 to TRBJ1-5; 9 nucleotides align to TRBD1. Trimming at V came to 3 bases and at J to 4 bases, leaving 5 bases not matched to a gene. This CDR3 is built from 15 residues. The germline CDR1 and CDR2 sequences are SGHRS and YFSETQ. Drawing the rest from reference TRBV5-1 and TRBJ1-5, the complete variable domain is KAGVTQTPRYLIKTRGQQVTLSCSPISGHRSVSWYQQTPGQGLQFLFEYFSETQRNKGNFPGRFSGRQFSNSRSEMNVSTLELGDSALYLCASSSGTGRNQPQHFGDGTRLSIL.

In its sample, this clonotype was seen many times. The CDR3 sequence is CASGDIGTGGYEQYF. As DNA, the CDR3 is TGTGCCAGCGGGGATATTGGGACCGGGGGCTACGAGCAGTACTTC. V and J are TRBV6-1 and TRBJ2-7; D possibly corresponds to TRBD2 (6 bases). This CDR3 is built from 15 residues. V dropped 8 bases and J dropped 3 bases, with 20 bases sitting between them. The germline V gene has CDR1 MNHNS and CDR2 SASEGT.

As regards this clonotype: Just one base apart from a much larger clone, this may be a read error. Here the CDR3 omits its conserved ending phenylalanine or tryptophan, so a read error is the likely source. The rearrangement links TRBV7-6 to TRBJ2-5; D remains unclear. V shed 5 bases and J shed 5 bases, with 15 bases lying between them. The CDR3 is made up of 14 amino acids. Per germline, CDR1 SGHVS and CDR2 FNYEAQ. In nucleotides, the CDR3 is TGTGCCAGCAGCCCCCCCCTAAGGTCGGAGACCCAGTACTTA. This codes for CASSPPLRSETQYL.

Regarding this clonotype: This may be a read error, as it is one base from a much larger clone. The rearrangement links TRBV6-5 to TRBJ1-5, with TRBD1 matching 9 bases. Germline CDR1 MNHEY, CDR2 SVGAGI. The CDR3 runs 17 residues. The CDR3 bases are TGTGCCAGAAGTTACTCGGGACAGGGAAAGAGCAATCAGCCCCAGCATTTT. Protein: CARSYSGQGKSNQPQHF.

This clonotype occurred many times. CDR3 sequence (DNA): TGTGCCAGCAGTTTCCCCAAGTACCACGAGCAGTACTTC. Its translation: CASSFPKYHEQYF. The genes are TRBV12-3 or TRBV12-4 and TRBJ2-7, with D uncertain. Trimming shortened V by 3 bases and J by 5 bases, and 11 bases separated the two germline ends. The CDR3 consists of 13 residues.

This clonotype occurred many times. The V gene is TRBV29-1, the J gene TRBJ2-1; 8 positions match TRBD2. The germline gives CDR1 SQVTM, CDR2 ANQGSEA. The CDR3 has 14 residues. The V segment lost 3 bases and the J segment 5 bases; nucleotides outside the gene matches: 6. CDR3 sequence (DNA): TGCAGCGTTGAGCGGGATAGCGGGAACAATGAGCAGTTCTTC. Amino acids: CSVERDSGNNEQFF.

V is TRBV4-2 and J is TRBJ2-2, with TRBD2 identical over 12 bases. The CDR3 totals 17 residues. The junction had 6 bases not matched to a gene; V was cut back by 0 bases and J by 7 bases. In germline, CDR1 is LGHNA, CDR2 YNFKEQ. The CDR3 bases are TGTGCCAGCAGCCAAGATAGACTAGCGGGAGAAGTCGGGGAGCTGTTTTTT. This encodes CASSQDRLAGEVGELFF.

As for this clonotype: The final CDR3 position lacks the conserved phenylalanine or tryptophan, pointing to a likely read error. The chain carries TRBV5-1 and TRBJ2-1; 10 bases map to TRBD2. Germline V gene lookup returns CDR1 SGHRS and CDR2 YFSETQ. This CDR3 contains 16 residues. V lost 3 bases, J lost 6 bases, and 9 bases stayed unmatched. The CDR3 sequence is CASSSQSGGASNEQFL. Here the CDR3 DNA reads TGCGCCAGCAGCTCCCAAAGCGGGGGGGCCTCCAATGAGCAGTTCTTA.

The CDR3 is CASKGGDYLYEQYF. As DNA, the CDR3 is TGTGCCAGCAAGGGAGGGGACTATCTGTACGAGCAGTACTTC. The chain joins TRBV6-6 to TRBJ2-7; 7 bases are shared with TRBD2. This CDR3 region has 14 residues. The J segment lost 4 bases and the V segment lost 7 bases, leaving 10 bases of the junction unmatched. CDR1 is MNHNY and CDR2 is SVGAGI in the germline V gene (reference sequence).

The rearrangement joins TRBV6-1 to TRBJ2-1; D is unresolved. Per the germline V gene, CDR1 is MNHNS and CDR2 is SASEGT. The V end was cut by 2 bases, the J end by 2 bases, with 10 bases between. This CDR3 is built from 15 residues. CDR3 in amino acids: CASSELKGPYNEQFF. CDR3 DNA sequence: TGTGCCAGCAGTGAATTGAAGGGCCCCTACAATGAGCAGTTCTTC.

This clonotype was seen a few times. The DNA of the CDR3 is TGCGCCAGCAGCTCGGACAGATGGAATGAAAAACTGTTTTTT. Translated: CASSSDRWNEKLFF. The rearrangement joins TRBV5-1 to TRBJ1-4; D perhaps matches TRBD1 (6 bases). V was trimmed by 3 bases and J by 5 bases, leaving 11 bases between them. Germline CDR1 and CDR2: SGHRS and YFSETQ. CDR3 length: 14 amino acids.

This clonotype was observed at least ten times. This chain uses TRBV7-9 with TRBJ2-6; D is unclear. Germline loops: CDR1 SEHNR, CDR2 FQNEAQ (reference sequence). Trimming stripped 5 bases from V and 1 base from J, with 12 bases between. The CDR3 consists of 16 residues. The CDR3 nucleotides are TGTGCCAGCAGCCGCCCGGACGGGTCTGGGGCCAACGTCCTGACTTTC. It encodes CASSRPDGSGANVLTF.

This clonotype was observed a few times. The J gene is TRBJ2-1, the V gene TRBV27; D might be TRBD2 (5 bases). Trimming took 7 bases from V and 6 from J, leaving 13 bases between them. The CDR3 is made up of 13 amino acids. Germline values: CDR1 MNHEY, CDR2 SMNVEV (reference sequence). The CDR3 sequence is CASTVAWGNEQFF. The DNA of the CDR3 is TGTGCCAGCACGGTAGCGTGGGGCAATGAGCAGTTCTTC.

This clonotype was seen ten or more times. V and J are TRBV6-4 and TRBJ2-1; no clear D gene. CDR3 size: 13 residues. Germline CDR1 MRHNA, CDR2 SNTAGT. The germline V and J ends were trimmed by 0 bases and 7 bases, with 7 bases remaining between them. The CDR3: CASSDSNMNEQFF. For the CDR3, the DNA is TGTGCCAGCAGTGACTCGAATATGAATGAGCAGTTCTTC.

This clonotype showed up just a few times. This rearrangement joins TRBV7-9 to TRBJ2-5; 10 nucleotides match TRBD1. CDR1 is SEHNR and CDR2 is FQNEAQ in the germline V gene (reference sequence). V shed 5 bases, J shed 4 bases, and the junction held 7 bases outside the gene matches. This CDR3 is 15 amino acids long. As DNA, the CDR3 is TGTGCCAGCAGCCCTAGACAGGGGGCGAGAGAGACCCAGTACTTC. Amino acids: CASSPRQGARETQYF.

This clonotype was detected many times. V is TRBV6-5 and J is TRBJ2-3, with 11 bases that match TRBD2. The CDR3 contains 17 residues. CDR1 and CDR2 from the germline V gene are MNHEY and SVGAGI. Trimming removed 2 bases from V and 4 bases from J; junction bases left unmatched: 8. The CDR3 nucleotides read TGTGCCAGCAGTTACCTCGCCCTAGCGGGAGGTCCAGATACGCAGTATTTT. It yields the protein CASSYLALAGGPDTQYF.